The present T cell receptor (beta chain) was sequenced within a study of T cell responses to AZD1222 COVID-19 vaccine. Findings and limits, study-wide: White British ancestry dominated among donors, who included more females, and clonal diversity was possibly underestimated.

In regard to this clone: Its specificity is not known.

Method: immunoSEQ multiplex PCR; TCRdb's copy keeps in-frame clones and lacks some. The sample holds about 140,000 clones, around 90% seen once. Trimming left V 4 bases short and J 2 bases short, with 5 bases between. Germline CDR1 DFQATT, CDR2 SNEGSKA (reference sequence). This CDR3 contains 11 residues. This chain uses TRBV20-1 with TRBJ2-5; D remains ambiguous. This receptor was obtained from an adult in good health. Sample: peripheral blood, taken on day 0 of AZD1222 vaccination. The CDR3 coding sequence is TGCAGTGCTAACGAGCAAGAGACCCAGTACTTC. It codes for CSANEQETQYF.